Below, 21 T cell receptor beta chains from the same sample are listed, as sequenced in a study of lymphopenia after photon versus proton radiotherapy. The protocol was immunoSEQ multiplex PCR, while the TCRdb copy is restricted to in-frame clones and leaves out a portion. The table lists 150,000 to 200,000 clones, around nine tenths of them singletons. This sample comprised peripheral blood, obtained from a patient treated with photon-based radiotherapy. All receptors come from a man between 50 and 59 years old with gastric cancer.

The rearrangement links TRBV29-1 to TRBJ2-1, with D perhaps matching TRBD2 (5 bases). V lost 4 bases and J 10 bases, leaving 8 bases between the germline ends. This CDR3 region has 10 residues. Germline V gene lookup returns CDR1 SQVTM and CDR2 ANQGSEA. The CDR3 is CSVGESEQFF. CDR3 DNA sequence: TGCAGCGTTGGGGAGTCGGAGCAGTTCTTC.

This chain joins TRBV18 and TRBJ2-2, with D perhaps TRBD1 (6 bases). V was clipped by 3 bases and J by 6 bases, with 14 bases between them. The CDR3 totals 15 residues. Germline lookup yields CDR1 KGHSH and CDR2 LQKENI. Here the CDR3 reads CASSPAGAVSGELFF. In nucleotides, the CDR3 is TGTGCCAGCTCACCCGCAGGGGCGGTATCCGGGGAGCTGTTTTTT.

The chain has TRBV7-9 and TRBJ2-5; D gene uncertain. Germline lookup yields CDR1 SEHNR and CDR2 FQNEAQ (reference sequence). The CDR3 length is 14 residues. The V gene lost 1 base and the J gene lost 12 bases, with 18 bases spanning the gap. The CDR3 loop is CASSLVVWPATKYF. CDR3 coding DNA: TGTGCCAGCAGCTTAGTAGTCTGGCCCGCAACGAAGTACTTC.

The chain recombines TRBV5-8 with TRBJ2-3, with 8 bases aligning to TRBD2. Germline lookup yields CDR1 SGHTS and CDR2 YDEGEE. V dropped 0 bases and J dropped 2; count of bases not matched to a gene: 5. The CDR3 is made up of 16 amino acids. The CDR3 DNA reads as TGTGCCAGCAGCTTGGCCGTAGCGGGGCTCACAGATACGCAGTATTTT. This encodes CASSLAVAGLTDTQYF.

This rearrangement joins TRBV11-2 to TRBJ2-1, with TRBD1 as a possible D gene (5 bases). The V gene's germline CDR1 is SGHAT and CDR2 FQNNGV. CDR3 length: 14 amino acids. The V and J ends lost 6 bases and 1 base respectively, with 10 bases between them. DNA for the CDR3: TGTGCCAGCAGGGAAAGGGGATCCTACAATGAGCAGTTCTTC. It codes for CASRERGSYNEQFF.

The chain couples TRBV6-5 to TRBJ2-4; 12 bases are a match to TRBD2. V was pared by 2 bases and J by 12 bases, with 2 bases of the junction left unmatched. CDR3 length: 13 amino acids. CDR1 is MNHEY and CDR2 is SVGAGI in the germline V gene. The CDR3 DNA is TGTGCCAGCAGTTACCAGGGACTAGCGGGTCAGTACTTC. It translates to CASSYQGLAGQYF.

The rearrangement uses TRBV7-2 and TRBJ2-7; TRBD2 matches at 12 bases. J was trimmed by 3 bases and V by 4 bases; bases with no gene match: 4. The CDR3 totals 15 residues. Germline values: CDR1 SGHTA, CDR2 FQGNSA. CDR3 residues: CASSSATSGSYEQYF. The DNA for the CDR3 is TGTGCCAGCAGCTCCGCGACTAGCGGGAGCTACGAGCAGTACTTC.

The chain carries TRBV2 and TRBJ2-7, with 9 bases aligning to TRBD1. Trimming removed 7 bases from V and 4 bases from J; junction bases left unmatched: 8. This CDR3 has 14 residues. Germline lookup yields CDR1 SNHLY and CDR2 FYNNEI. The CDR3 protein is CASKRRDRAYEQYF. The CDR3 DNA follows: TGTGCCAGCAAGAGAAGGGACAGGGCGTACGAGCAGTACTTC.

The V and J genes are TRBV5-4 and TRBJ2-3, with TRBD2 matching over 16 bases. Trimming cost V 0 bases and J 1 base; bases outside gene matches: 5. This CDR3 region has 19 residues. The germline V gene encodes CDR1 SGHNT and CDR2 YYREEE (reference sequence). CDR3 nucleotide sequence: TGTGCCAGCAGCTTGGCGGGGACTAGCGGGAGGGCCGGCACAGATACGCAGTATTTT. Protein sequence: CASSLAGTSGRAGTDTQYF.

This clone appeared a single time. The chain carries TRBV19 and TRBJ1-2; D is ambiguous. In germline, CDR1 is LNHDA, CDR2 SQIVND (reference sequence). Trimming stripped 8 bases from V and 4 bases from J, with 14 bases between. The CDR3 loop spans 13 amino acids. For the CDR3, the DNA is TGTGCCAGTGGGGAGAGACGGAGCTATGGCTACACCTTC. This sequence encodes CASGERRSYGYTF.

The rearrangement joins TRBV27 to TRBJ2-7, with no clear D. Germline V gives CDR1 MNHEY, CDR2 SMNVEV (reference sequence). V dropped 6 bases and J dropped 2 bases, with 14 bases sitting between them. The CDR3 sequence is 14 residues long. CDR3 in amino acids: CASSRGSRTYEQYF. In DNA, the CDR3 is TGTGCCAGCAGCCGCGGCAGCAGAACCTACGAGCAGTACTTC.

The V gene is TRBV2, the J gene TRBJ2-5; no clear D. The CDR3 has 13 amino acids. Trimming took 6 bases from V and 2 from J, leaving 10 bases between them. The germline CDR1 and CDR2 sequences are SNHLY and FYNNEI. CDR3 amino acids: CASRWGIQETQYF. In DNA, the CDR3 is TGTGCCAGCAGATGGGGAATACAAGAGACCCAGTACTTC.

The chain employs TRBV5-1 and TRBJ2-1; TRBD2 aligns across 11 bases. Germline-derived CDR1 and CDR2 are SGHRS and YFSETQ. V lost 3 bases and J lost 7; bases outside the gene matches: 9. This CDR3 spans 16 amino acids. CDR3 region: CASSWGLAARGNEQFF. The CDR3 nucleotides read TGCGCCAGCAGCTGGGGACTAGCGGCTAGGGGGAATGAGCAGTTCTTC.

The chain couples TRBV7-8 to TRBJ2-1; D is ambiguous. Trimming stripped 2 bases from V and 1 base from J, with 12 bases between. Germline lookup yields CDR1 SGHVS and CDR2 FQNEAQ. CDR3 size: 16 residues. The CDR3 nucleotides are TGTGCCAGCAGCTTATGGCGAGGCCGTTCCTACAATGAGCAGTTCTTC. Protein sequence: CASSLWRGRSYNEQFF.

In the case of this clone: At the DNA level, this CDR3 is encoded by other sequences in the same sample as well. In DNA, the CDR3 is TGTGCCAGCAGCCTAGGGACAGGGTTGAACACCGGGGAGCTGTTTTTT. This codes for CASSLGTGLNTGELFF. The gene calls are TRBV5-6 and TRBJ2-2; 9 bases match TRBD1. The CDR3 runs to 16 residues. V lost 4 bases to trimming and J lost 1 base; unmatched junction nucleotides: 5. Germline CDR1 and CDR2: SGHDT and YYEEEE.

This clone was counted a few times. Other DNA sequences from this sample encode an identical CDR3 as well. The chain carries TRBV2 and TRBJ2-7, with a tentative D call TRBD1 (5 bases). Trimming stripped 6 bases from V and 2 bases from J, with 8 bases between. The CDR3 loop spans 12 amino acids. The germline CDR1 and CDR2 sequences are SNHLY and FYNNEI. The CDR3 sequence: CASRTETYEQYF. In nucleotides, the CDR3 is TGTGCCAGCAGGACAGAGACCTACGAGCAGTACTTC.

In this sample, this clone is medium-sized (0.01 to 0.1%). The V gene is TRBV15, the J gene TRBJ2-3; TRBD2 matches at 8 bases. Trimming at V came to 0 bases and at J to 5 bases, leaving 4 bases not matched to a gene. CDR3 length: 15 amino acids. Germline V gene sequence: CDR1 LNHNV, CDR2 YYDKDF (reference sequence). CDR3 nucleotides: TGTGCCACCAGCAGAGATCGGGCGGGAGGAGATACGCAGTATTTT. Its translation: CATSRDRAGGDTQYF.

The chain links TRBV13 to TRBJ2-5, with 7 bases fitting TRBD1. Germline V gene data show CDR1 as PRHDT and CDR2 as FYEKMQ (reference sequence). The CDR3 extends over 14 amino acids. Trimming cost V 5 bases and J 2 bases; bases outside gene matches: 5. CDR3 protein: CASSRTGIQETQYF. CDR3 DNA: TGTGCCAGCAGCCGGACAGGAATACAAGAGACCCAGTACTTC.

This chain uses TRBV19 with TRBJ1-1; TRBD1 agrees at 9 bases. CDR3 size: 14 residues. V shed 3 bases, J shed 9 bases, and the junction held 8 bases outside the gene matches. The germline V gene has CDR1 LNHDA and CDR2 SQIVND (reference sequence). This CDR3 is CASSIPGQGRKAFF. DNA of the CDR3: TGTGCCAGTAGTATTCCCGGACAGGGGAGGAAAGCTTTCTTT.

The rearrangement uses TRBV5-1 and TRBJ1-2, with D possibly matching TRBD1 (6 bases). This CDR3 region has 14 residues. The ends were cut back, 5 bases at V and 5 bases at J, with 16 bases in the middle. The germline V gene has CDR1 SGHRS and CDR2 YFSETQ. The CDR3 DNA follows: TGCGCCAGCAGTGCGACCGGGACAAGTTATGGCTACACCTTC. It yields the protein CASSATGTSYGYTF. Drawing the rest from reference TRBV5-1 and TRBJ1-2, the complete variable domain is KAGVTQTPRYLIKTRGQQVTLSCSPISGHRSVSWYQQTPGQGLQFLFEYFSETQRNKGNFPGRFSGRQFSNSRSEMNVSTLELGDSALYLCASSATGTSYGYTFGSGTRLTVV.

The chain uses TRBV7-8 and TRBJ2-1; D remains ambiguous. Looked up from germline, CDR1 is SGHVS and CDR2 is FQNEAQ. Trimming pared 1 base from V and 5 bases from J, leaving 6 bases between. The CDR3 sequence is 13 residues long. The CDR3 DNA reads TGTGCCAGCAGCTTAGAACCCGACAATGAGCAGTTCTTC. As protein: CASSLEPDNEQFF.